This TCR beta chain was sequenced for a study of low-dose radiotherapy and immunotherapy resistance in tumors. Overall study: Radiation delivery to Cohort 1 consisted of 0.5 Gy per fraction every 2 weeks, summing to 6.5 Gy.

TRAV- and TRBV-specific primers, spanning alpha and beta chains, primed first-strand cDNA. For amplifying TCRs, the PCR ran for 15 to 20 cycles with Phusion, which was used together with a constant-region primer and the adapter on the V primers. Each CDR3 protein gets one entry after TCRdb re-called the reads with MiXCR. The sample has nearly 60,000 distinct CDR3 sequences, less than 30% seen once. Time point indicated: after trial treatment. Treatment defined: LDRT plus nivolumab, ipilimumab, low-dose cyclophosphamide and aspirin (RACIN trial). Every donor was treated with nivolumab, ipilimumab, aspirin, low-dose cyclophosphamide and also low-dose radiotherapy. Eligibility was restricted to patients presenting with advanced solid tumors that lacked tumor-infiltrating lymphocytes. The V and J ends lost 4 bases and 3 bases respectively, with 4 bases between them. The CDR3 spans 11 residues. The V gene's germline CDR1 is SEHNR and CDR2 FQNEAQ (reference sequence).

The material sequenced was PBMCs, taken after low-dose radiotherapy plus immunotherapy. The chain recombines TRBV7-9 with TRBJ2-7; D ambiguous. The TCR was taken from a male donor with prostate cancer. CDR3 protein: CASSWNYEQYF. CDR3 DNA sequence: TGTGCCAGCAGCTGGAACTACGAGCAGTACTTC.